This TCR beta chain came from a study of vaccination and CD4 T cells after COVID-19. The V end lost 6 bases, the J end lost 2 bases, and 9 bases lay between the germline ends. Germline lookup yields CDR1 DFQATT and CDR2 SNEGSKA (reference sequence). The CDR3 totals 12 residues. Treatment noted: roughly 11-day PBMC culture with coronavirus spike peptide pools or control peptides (ViraFEST assay). During the years 2011-2018, before the COVID-19 pandemic, the unexposed donor's CD4+ T cells were collected. ViraFEST used peptide pools to expand antigen-specific T cells, then sequenced TCRs. Concerning this clonotype itself: Its specificity is not known.

An Oncomine TCR Beta short-read assay was used to sequence the DNA from cultured CD4+ T cells. One entry per CDR3 protein results from TCRdb running MiXCR on the PCR reads. This sample has around 4,500 distinct CDR3 sequences, with about 34% found just once. This clonotype was sampled from a human donor in good health. The sample taken for sequencing was CD4+ T cells from blood, cultured in vitro. The chain is built from TRBV20-1 and TRBJ2-3; D perhaps matches TRBD2 (5 bases). CDR3 nucleotide sequence: TGCAGTGCCCCCGGACTCACAGATACGCAGTATTTT. Its translation: CSAPGLTDTQYF.